The 2 T cell receptor beta chains below all came from one sample that was sequenced in a study of blood T cells in healthy people across ages. PCR was performed a second time for roughly 6 to 12 cycles using a sample-barcoded 5' primer and a J-beta primer mix. TCRdb passed the 5' RACE reads through MiXCR, listing each CDR3 protein once. The sample includes roughly 800,000 distinct CDR3 sequences, 25% of them seen just once. This same sample was also part of a study on T cells of mothers and their children.

Material: blood. The origin of the receptors is a boy younger than 18 in good health.

The rearrangement uses TRBV20-1 and TRBJ2-1; maybe TRBD2 (6 bases). V lost 0 bases, J lost 5 bases, and 20 bases lay in between. Germline CDR1 DFQATT, CDR2 SNEGSKA (reference sequence). The CDR3 covers 17 residues. In nucleotides, the CDR3 is TGCAGTGCTAGAGATTCCGGGACTCTCCCCCCGGACAATGAGCAGTTCTTC. Translation: CSARDSGTLPPDNEQFF.

The chain uses TRBV9 and TRBJ2-1, with D unclear. The CDR3 loop spans 14 amino acids. Trimming shortened V by 3 bases and J by 5 bases, and 12 bases separated the two germline ends. CDR1 and CDR2 from the germline V gene are SGDLS and YYNGEE. The CDR3: CASSADDIDNEQFF. CDR3 bases: TGTGCCAGCAGCGCCGACGACATAGACAATGAGCAGTTCTTC.